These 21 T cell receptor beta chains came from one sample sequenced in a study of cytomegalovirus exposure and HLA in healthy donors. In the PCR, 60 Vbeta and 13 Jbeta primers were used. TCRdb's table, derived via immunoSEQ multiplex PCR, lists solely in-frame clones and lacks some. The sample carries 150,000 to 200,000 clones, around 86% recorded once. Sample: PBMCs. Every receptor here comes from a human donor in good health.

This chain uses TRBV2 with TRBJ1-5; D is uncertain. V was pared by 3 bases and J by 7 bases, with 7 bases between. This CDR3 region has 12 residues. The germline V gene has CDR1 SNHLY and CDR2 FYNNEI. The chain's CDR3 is CASSEEAQPQHF. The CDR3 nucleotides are TGTGCCAGCAGTGAGGAGGCCCAGCCCCAGCATTTT.

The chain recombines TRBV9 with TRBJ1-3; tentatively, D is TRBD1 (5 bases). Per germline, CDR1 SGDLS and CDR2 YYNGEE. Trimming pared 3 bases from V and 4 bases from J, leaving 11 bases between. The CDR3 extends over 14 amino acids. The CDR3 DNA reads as TGTGCCAGCAGCGGTGCAGGGATCGGAAACACCATATATTTT. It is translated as CASSGAGIGNTIYF.

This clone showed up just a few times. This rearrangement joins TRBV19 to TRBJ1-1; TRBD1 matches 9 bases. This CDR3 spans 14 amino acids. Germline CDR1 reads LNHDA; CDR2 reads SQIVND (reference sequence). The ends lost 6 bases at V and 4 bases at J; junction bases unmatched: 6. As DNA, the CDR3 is TGTGCCAGTAGCTGGGACAGGGCTGGCACTGAAGCTTTCTTT. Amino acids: CASSWDRAGTEAFF.

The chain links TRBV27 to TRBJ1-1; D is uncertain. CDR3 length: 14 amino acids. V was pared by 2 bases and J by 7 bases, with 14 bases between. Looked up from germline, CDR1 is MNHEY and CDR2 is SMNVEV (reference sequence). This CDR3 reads CASSLRDKKFEAFF. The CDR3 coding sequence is TGTGCCAGCAGTTTACGAGATAAAAAATTTGAAGCTTTCTTT.

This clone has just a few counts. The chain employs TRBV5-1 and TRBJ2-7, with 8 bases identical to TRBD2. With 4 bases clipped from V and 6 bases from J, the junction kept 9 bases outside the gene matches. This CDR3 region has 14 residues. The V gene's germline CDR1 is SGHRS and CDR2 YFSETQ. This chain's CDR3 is CASSPGAGDSEQYF. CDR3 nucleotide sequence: TGCGCCAGCAGCCCGGGAGCGGGGGACTCCGAGCAGTACTTC.

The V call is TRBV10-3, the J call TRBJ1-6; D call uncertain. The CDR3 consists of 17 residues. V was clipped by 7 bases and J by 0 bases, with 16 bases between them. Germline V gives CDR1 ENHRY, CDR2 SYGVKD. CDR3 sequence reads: CAIIVGRQVSYNSPLHF. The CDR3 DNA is TGTGCCATCATTGTCGGCCGTCAGGTCTCCTATAATTCACCCCTCCACTTT.

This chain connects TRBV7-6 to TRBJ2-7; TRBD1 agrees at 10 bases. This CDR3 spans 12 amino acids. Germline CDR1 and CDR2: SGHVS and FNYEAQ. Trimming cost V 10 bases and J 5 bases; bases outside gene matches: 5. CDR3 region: CATGTGVNEQYF. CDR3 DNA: TGTGCCACCGGGACAGGGGTAAACGAGCAGTACTTC.

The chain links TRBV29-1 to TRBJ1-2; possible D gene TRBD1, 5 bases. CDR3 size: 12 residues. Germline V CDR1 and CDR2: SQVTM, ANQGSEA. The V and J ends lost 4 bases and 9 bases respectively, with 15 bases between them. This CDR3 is CSVVFGTRSYTF. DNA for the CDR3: TGCAGCGTTGTTTTTGGGACTCGGAGCTACACCTTC.

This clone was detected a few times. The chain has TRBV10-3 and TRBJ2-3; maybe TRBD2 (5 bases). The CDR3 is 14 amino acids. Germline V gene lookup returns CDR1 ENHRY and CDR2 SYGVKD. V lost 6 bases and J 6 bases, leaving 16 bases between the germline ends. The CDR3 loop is CAIRATPGSDTQYF. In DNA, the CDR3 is TGTGCCATCAGAGCTACTCCGGGGTCGGATACGCAGTATTTT.

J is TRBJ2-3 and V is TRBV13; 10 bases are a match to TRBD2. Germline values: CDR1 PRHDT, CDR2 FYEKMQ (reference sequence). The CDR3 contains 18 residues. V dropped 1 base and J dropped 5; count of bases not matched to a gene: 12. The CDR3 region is CASSLEGETSGDRDTQYF. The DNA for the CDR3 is TGTGCCAGCAGCTTAGAAGGAGAAACTAGCGGGGACCGAGATACGCAGTATTTT. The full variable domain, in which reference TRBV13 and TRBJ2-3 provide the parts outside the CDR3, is AAGVIQSPRHLIKEKRETATLKCYPIPRHDTVYWYQQGPGQDPQFLISFYEKMQSDKGSIPDRFSAQQFSDYHSELNMSSLELGDSALYFCASSLEGETSGDRDTQYFGPGTRLTVL.

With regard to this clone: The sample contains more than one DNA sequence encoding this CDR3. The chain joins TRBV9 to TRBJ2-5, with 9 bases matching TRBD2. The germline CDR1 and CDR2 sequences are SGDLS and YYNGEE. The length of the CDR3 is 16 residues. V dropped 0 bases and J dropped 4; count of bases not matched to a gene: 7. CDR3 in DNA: TGTGCCAGCAGCGTAGGGTTAGCGGGGGCCGGAGAGACCCAGTACTTC. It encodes CASSVGLAGAGETQYF.

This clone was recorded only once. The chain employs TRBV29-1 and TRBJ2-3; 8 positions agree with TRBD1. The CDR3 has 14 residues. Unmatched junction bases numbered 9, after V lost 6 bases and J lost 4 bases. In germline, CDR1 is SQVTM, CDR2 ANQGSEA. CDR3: CSVEDRALPDTQYF. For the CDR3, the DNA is TGCAGCGTCGAGGACAGGGCGTTACCAGATACGCAGTATTTT.

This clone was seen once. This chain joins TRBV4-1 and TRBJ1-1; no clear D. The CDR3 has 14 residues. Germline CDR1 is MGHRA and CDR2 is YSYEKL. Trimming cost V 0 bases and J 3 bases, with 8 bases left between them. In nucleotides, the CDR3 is TGCGCCAGCAGCCAAGAATCTCCGTACACTGAAGCTTTCTTT. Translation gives CASSQESPYTEAFF.

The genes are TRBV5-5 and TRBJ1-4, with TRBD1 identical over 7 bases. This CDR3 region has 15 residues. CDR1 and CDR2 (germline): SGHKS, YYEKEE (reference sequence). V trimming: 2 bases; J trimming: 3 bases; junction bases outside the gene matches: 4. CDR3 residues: CASSLSGQSNEKLFF. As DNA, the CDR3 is TGTGCCAGCAGCTTATCGGGACAGTCTAATGAAAAACTGTTTTTT.

CDR3 sequence (DNA): TGTGCCAGCAGTTTATTCCGCAGGGGGTTATACGAGCAGTACTTC. It codes for CASSLFRRGLYEQYF. V gene TRBV28 combines with J gene TRBJ2-7, with TRBD1 identical over 7 bases. Germline V gives CDR1 MDHEN, CDR2 SYDVKM. This CDR3 contains 15 residues. V shed 1 base, J shed 4 bases, and the junction held 7 bases outside the gene matches. The complete variable domain, with remaining parts taken from reference TRBV28 and TRBJ2-7, reads DVKVTQSSRYLVKRTGEKVFLECVQDMDHENMFWYRQDPGLGLRLIYFSYDVKMKEKGDIPEGYSVSREKKERFSLILESASTNQTSMYLCASSLFRRGLYEQYFGPGTRLTVT.

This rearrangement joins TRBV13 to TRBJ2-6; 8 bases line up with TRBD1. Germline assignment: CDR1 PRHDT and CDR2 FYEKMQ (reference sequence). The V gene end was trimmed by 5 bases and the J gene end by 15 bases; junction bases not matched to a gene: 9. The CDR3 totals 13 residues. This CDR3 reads CASSRGQEPGLTF. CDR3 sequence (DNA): TGTGCCAGCAGCCGGGGACAGGAGCCCGGCCTGACTTTC.

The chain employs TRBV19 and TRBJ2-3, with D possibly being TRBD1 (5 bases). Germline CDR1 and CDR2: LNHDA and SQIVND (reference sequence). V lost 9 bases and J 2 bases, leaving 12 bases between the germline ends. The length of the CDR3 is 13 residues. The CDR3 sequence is CASSVRVTDTQYF. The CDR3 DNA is TGTGCCAGCAGCGTCAGGGTCACAGATACGCAGTATTTT.

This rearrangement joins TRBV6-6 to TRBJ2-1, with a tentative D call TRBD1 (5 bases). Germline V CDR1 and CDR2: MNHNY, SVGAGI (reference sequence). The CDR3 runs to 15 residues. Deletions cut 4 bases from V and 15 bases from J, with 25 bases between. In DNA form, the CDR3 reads TGTGCCAGCAGTTCAACTATCAGACAGATCCGTCCGGGGTTCTTC. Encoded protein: CASSSTIRQIRPGFF.

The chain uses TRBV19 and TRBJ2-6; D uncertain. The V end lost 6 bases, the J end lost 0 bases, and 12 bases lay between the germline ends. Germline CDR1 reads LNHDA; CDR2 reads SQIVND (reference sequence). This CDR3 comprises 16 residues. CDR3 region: CASSTRVSSGANVLTF. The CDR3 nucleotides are TGTGCCAGTAGCACCCGGGTGAGCTCTGGGGCCAACGTCCTGACTTTC.

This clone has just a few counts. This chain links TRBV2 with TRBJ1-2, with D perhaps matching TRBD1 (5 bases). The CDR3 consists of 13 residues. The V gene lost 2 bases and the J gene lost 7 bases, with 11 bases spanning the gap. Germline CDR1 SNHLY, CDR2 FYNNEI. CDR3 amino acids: CASSEIGDRGYTF. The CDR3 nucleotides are TGTGCCAGCAGTGAAATAGGGGATCGTGGCTACACCTTC.

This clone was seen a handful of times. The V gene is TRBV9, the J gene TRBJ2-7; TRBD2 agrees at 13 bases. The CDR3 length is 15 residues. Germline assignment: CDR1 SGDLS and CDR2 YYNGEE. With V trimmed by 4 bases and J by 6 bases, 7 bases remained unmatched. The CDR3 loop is CASSQTSGGTREQYF. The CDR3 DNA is TGTGCCAGCAGCCAGACTAGCGGGGGGACCCGCGAGCAGTACTTC.